Below, 18 T cell receptor beta chains from the same sample are listed, as sequenced in a study of blood T cell repertoires in COVID-19. Here immunoSEQ multiplex PCR was the method, and the copy in TCRdb shows in-frame clones only, minus some. Of 85,000 to 95,000 clones listed, 80% to 90% were seen once; the top ten hold approximately 8%. Sequencing was carried out using peripheral blood. Source of these receptors: a human donor with acute or convalescent COVID-19. The donor label of this sample is uncertain.

V gene TRBV2 combines with J gene TRBJ1-3; D unresolved. Germline V lookup: CDR1 SNHLY, CDR2 FYNNEI. The CDR3 sequence is 12 residues long. Trimming left V 9 bases short and J 0 bases short, with 6 bases between. The chain's CDR3 is CASSVSGNTIYF. CDR3 coding DNA: TGTGCCAGTTCAGTCTCTGGAAACACCATATATTTT.

The chain uses TRBV19 and TRBJ1-1; D possibly corresponds to TRBD1 (5 bases). The CDR3 contains 13 residues. Germline assignment: CDR1 LNHDA and CDR2 SQIVND (reference sequence). V was clipped by 5 bases and J by 4 bases, with 11 bases between them. For the CDR3, the DNA is TGTGCCAGTAGTTTGGAGGGGCGCACTGAAGCTTTCTTT. Translated, it gives CASSLEGRTEAFF.

This clone has a handful of counts. The J gene is TRBJ1-1, the V gene TRBV6-5; no reliable D call. Germline CDR1 and CDR2: MNHEY and SVGAGI. The CDR3 has 15 residues. V lost 5 bases and J 4 bases, leaving 17 bases between the germline ends. CDR3: CASSIGGRELTEAFF. The CDR3 DNA reads as TGTGCCAGCAGTATAGGTGGGAGGGAGCTCACTGAAGCTTTCTTT.

The chain carries TRBV27 and TRBJ1-1; D call uncertain. There are 15 residues in the CDR3. The ends were cut back, 4 bases at V and 6 bases at J, with 18 bases in the middle. Germline CDR1 reads MNHEY; CDR2 reads SMNVEV (reference sequence). This chain's CDR3 is CASSSGPPVSAEAFF. In DNA, the CDR3 is TGTGCCAGCAGTTCCGGGCCCCCGGTTAGCGCTGAAGCTTTCTTT.

The genes are TRBV11-3 and TRBJ2-7; TRBD1 aligns across 7 bases. Losses at the gene ends were 5 bases for V and 7 bases for J; bases not matched to a gene: 11. The CDR3 extends over 14 amino acids. CDR1 is SGHNT and CDR2 is YENEEA in the germline V gene. The CDR3 loop is CASSLTGTAFEQYF. CDR3 nucleotide sequence: TGTGCCAGCAGCCTAACCGGGACAGCCTTTGAGCAGTACTTC.

This chain connects TRBV30 to TRBJ1-1; 8 bases are a match to TRBD1. The germline gives CDR1 GTSNPN, CDR2 SVGIG (reference sequence). Trimming at V came to 5 bases and at J to 0 bases, leaving 2 bases not matched to a gene. The CDR3 is 13 amino acids. The CDR3 loop is CAWARGLNTEAFF. In nucleotides, the CDR3 is TGTGCCTGGGCCAGGGGGCTGAACACTGAAGCTTTCTTT.

V gene TRBV28 combines with J gene TRBJ2-3; 12 bases agree with TRBD2. Germline-derived CDR1 and CDR2 are MDHEN and SYDVKM. The CDR3 has 15 amino acids. J lost 5 bases, V lost 4 bases, and 4 bases had no gene match. The CDR3 sequence: CASSSSGGAGDTQYF. CDR3 in DNA: TGTGCCAGCAGTTCTAGCGGGGGGGCTGGAGATACGCAGTATTTT.

The chain has TRBV6-5 and TRBJ2-2, with 13 bases identical to TRBD2. The J segment lost 7 bases and the V segment lost 10 bases, leaving 6 bases of the junction unmatched. This CDR3 comprises 14 residues. CDR1 MNHEY and CDR2 SVGAGI come from the germline V gene. The CDR3 region is CAIRTSGGVGELFF. CDR3 DNA: TGTGCCATCAGGACTAGCGGGGGTGTCGGGGAGCTGTTTTTT.

The CDR3 coding sequence is TGTGCCAGCAGCTCAACGGACAGAAGCTCCTATAATTCACCCCTCCACTTT. Encoded protein: CASSSTDRSSYNSPLHF. This sequence joins TRBV13 and TRBJ1-6, with D possibly being TRBD1 (6 bases). Trimming took 4 bases from V and 0 from J, leaving 13 bases between them. The CDR3 length is 17 residues. Germline V gene data show CDR1 as PRHDT and CDR2 as FYEKMQ (reference sequence).

This chain links TRBV2 with TRBJ1-1; D is uncertain. With 8 bases removed from V and 3 bases from J, the gap between germline ends came to 13 bases. Germline V lookup: CDR1 SNHLY, CDR2 FYNNEI. CDR3 length: 13 amino acids. The CDR3 DNA reads TGTGCCAGCGAAGCCGTAGTGGACACTGAAGCTTTCTTT. Protein product: CASEAVVDTEAFF.

The chain recombines TRBV9 with TRBJ2-7; 7 bases are a match to TRBD1. The germline V gene encodes CDR1 SGDLS and CDR2 YYNGEE. This CDR3 region has 14 residues. Trimming at V came to 0 bases and at J to 0 bases, leaving 0 bases not matched to a gene. The DNA for the CDR3 is TGTGCCAGCAGCGTAGGGGACAGCTCCTACGAGCAGTACTTC. It translates to CASSVGDSSYEQYF.

Note on this clone: The junction departs from the called germline gene at one end, perhaps through a read error. CDR3 loop: CASSSRLSENTIYF. For the CDR3, the DNA is TGTGCCAGCAGCTCCAGGCTTTCTGAAAACACCATATATTTT. V usage is TRBV11-2 and J usage is TRBJ1-3; D is undetermined. The CDR3 is made up of 14 amino acids. Germline V CDR1 and CDR2: SGHAT, FQNNGV.

The rearrangement links TRBV7-9 to TRBJ2-3, with 11 positions matching TRBD1. The CDR3 loop spans 14 amino acids. Trimming removed 8 bases from V and 4 bases from J; junction bases left unmatched: 5. Germline V gives CDR1 SEHNR, CDR2 FQNEAQ (reference sequence). The CDR3 DNA sequence: TGTGCCAGCCACCCGGGACAGGGGGCAGATACGCAGTATTTT. This translates into CASHPGQGADTQYF.

The chain combines TRBV5-1 with TRBJ2-3; D is perhaps TRBD1 (5 bases). The CDR3 loop spans 16 amino acids. The V end was cut by 0 bases, the J end by 3 bases, with 14 bases between. CDR1 is SGHRS, CDR2 YFSETQ, per germline. CDR3 loop: CASSLGVLSGTDTQYF. CDR3 bases: TGCGCCAGCAGCTTGGGAGTCCTCTCAGGGACAGATACGCAGTATTTT.

The V call is TRBV15, the J call TRBJ1-3; D may be TRBD1 (5 bases). The CDR3 runs 14 residues. Per the germline V gene, CDR1 is LNHNV and CDR2 is YYDKDF (reference sequence). V was shortened by 2 bases and J by 8 bases, with 13 bases between the two germline ends. The CDR3 reads CATSRMTLGDTIYF. In DNA, the CDR3 is TGTGCCACCAGCAGAATGACTTTAGGGGACACCATATATTTT.

This clone was detected only once. The rearrangement links TRBV6-2 or TRBV6-3 to TRBJ1-2, with D possibly TRBD1 on 6 matching bases. This CDR3 comprises 15 residues. V dropped 0 bases and J dropped 9 bases, with 17 bases sitting between them. Per the germline V gene, CDR1 is MNHEY and CDR2 is SVGEGT. DNA for the CDR3: TGTGCCAGCAGTTACTCGGCACAGGGTGGGTTACGCTACACCTTC. The encoded protein is CASSYSAQGGLRYTF.

The genes are TRBV7-2 and TRBJ1-2, with TRBD1 identical over 8 bases. Losses at the gene ends were 5 bases for V and 2 bases for J; bases not matched to a gene: 13. The germline CDR1 and CDR2 sequences are SGHTA and FQGNSA. The CDR3 runs 17 residues. The DNA of the CDR3 is TGTGCCAGCAGCCCCCATCCTTCAGGGGGCGGAAACTATGGCTACACCTTC. This codes for CASSPHPSGGGNYGYTF.

The CDR3 nucleotides are TGTGCCAGCAGCTTTAGACAGTCCTATGGCTACACCTTC. Encoded protein: CASSFRQSYGYTF. This chain uses TRBV7-2 with TRBJ1-2; weak D call: TRBD1 (5 bases). The CDR3 has 13 residues. Trimming cost V 3 bases and J 4 bases, with 9 bases left between them. CDR1 SGHTA and CDR2 FQGNSA come from the germline V gene. The full variable domain, its missing parts supplied by reference TRBV7-2 and TRBJ1-2, is GAGVSQSPSNKVTEKGKDVELRCDPISGHTALYWYRQSLGQGLEFLIYFQGNSAPDKSGLPSDRFSAERTGGSVSTLTIQRTQQEDSAVYLCASSFRQSYGYTFGSGTRLTVV.